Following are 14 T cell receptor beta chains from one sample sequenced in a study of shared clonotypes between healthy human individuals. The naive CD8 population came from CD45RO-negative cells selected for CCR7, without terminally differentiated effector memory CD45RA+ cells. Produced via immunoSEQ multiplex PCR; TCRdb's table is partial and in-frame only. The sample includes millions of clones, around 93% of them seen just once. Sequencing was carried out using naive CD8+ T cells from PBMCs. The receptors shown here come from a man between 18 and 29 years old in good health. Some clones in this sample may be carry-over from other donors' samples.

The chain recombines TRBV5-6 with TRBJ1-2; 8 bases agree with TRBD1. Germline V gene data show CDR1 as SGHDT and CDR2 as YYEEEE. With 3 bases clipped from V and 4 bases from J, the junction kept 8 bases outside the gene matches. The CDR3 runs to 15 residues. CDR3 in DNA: TGTGCCAGCAGCTCTCGGACAGGGTGGGCCTATGGCTACACCTTC. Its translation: CASSSRTGWAYGYTF.

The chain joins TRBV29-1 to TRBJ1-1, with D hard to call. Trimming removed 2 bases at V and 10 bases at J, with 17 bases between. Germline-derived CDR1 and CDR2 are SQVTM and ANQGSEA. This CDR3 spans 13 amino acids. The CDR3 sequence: CSVELMGMITAFF. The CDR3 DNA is TGCAGCGTTGAACTCATGGGGATGATTACAGCTTTCTTT.

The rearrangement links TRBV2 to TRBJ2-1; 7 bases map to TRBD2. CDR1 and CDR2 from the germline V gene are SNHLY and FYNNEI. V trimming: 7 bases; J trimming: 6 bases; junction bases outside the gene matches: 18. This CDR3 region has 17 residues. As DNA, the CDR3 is TGTGCCAGCACCCTCTCTGGTAGCGCGGGGGTGAGCAATGAGCAGTTCTTC. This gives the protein CASTLSGSAGVSNEQFF.

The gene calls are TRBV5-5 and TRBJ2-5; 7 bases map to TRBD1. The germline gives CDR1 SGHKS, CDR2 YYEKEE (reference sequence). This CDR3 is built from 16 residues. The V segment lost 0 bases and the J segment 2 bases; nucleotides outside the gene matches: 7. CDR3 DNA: TGTGCCAGCAGCTTGGCTGGGGGACAGCTACAAGAGACCCAGTACTTC. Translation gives CASSLAGGQLQETQYF.

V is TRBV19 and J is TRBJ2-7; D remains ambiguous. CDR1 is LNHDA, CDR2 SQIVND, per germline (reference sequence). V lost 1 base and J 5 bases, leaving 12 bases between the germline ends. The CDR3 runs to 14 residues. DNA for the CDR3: TGTGCCAGTAGTATAGGTAGGTTTTGGGACGAGCAGTACTTC. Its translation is CASSIGRFWDEQYF.

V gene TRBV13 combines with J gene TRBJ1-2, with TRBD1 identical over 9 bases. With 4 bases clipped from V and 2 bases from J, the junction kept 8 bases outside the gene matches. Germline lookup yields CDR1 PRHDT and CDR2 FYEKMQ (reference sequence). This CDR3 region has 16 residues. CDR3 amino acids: CASSSRTGELNYGYTF. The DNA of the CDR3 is TGTGCCAGCAGCTCAAGGACAGGGGAACTAAACTATGGCTACACCTTC.

The DNA for the CDR3 is TGTGCCAGCAGTGAGCCCCTCAATAGGTTTGAGCAGTTCTTC. It codes for CASSEPLNRFEQFF. The gene calls are TRBV2 and TRBJ2-1, with D unclear. Per germline, CDR1 SNHLY and CDR2 FYNNEI. CDR3 size: 14 residues. The germline V and J ends were trimmed by 3 bases and 9 bases, with 15 bases remaining between them.

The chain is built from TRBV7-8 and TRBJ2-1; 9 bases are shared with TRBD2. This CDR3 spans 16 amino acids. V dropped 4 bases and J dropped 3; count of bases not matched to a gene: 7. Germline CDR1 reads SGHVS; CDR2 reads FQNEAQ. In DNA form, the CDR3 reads TGTGCCAGCAGCTCCTCCCGACTAGCGGACTACAATGAGCAGTTCTTC. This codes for CASSSSRLADYNEQFF.

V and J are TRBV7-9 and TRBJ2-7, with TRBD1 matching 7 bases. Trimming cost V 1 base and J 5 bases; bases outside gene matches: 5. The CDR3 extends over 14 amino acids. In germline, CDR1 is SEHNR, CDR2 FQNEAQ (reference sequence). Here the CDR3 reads CASSLGQGHHEQYF. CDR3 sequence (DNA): TGTGCCAGCAGCTTAGGACAGGGTCATCACGAGCAGTACTTC. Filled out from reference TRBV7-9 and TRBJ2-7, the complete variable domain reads DTGVSQNPRHKITKRGQNVTFRCDPISEHNRLYWYRQTLGQGPEFLTYFQNEAQLEKSRLLSDRFSAERPKGSFSTLEIQRTEQGDSAMYLCASSLGQGHHEQYFGPGTRLTVT.

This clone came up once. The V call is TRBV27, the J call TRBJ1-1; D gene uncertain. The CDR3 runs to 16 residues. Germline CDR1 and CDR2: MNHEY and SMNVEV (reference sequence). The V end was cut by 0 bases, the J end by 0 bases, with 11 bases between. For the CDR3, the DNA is TGTGCCAGCAGTTTATCTTTGAGGGCCATGAACACTGAAGCTTTCTTT. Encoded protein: CASSLSLRAMNTEAFF.

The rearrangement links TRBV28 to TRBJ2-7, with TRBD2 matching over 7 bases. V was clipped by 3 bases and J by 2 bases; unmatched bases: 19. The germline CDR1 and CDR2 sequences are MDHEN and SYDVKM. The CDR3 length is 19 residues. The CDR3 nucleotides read TGTGCCAGCAGTTTTGCGGTTCTAGCGGAAGGAGGCCCTACCTACGAGCAGTACTTC. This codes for CASSFAVLAEGGPTYEQYF.

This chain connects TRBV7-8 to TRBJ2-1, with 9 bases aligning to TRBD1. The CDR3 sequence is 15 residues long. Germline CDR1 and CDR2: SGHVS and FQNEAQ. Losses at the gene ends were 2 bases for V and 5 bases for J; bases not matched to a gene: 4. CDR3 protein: CASSLTGQGHNEQFF. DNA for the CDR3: TGTGCCAGCAGCTTAACAGGACAGGGGCACAATGAGCAGTTCTTC.

The CDR3 region is CATRDRSTDTQYF. The CDR3 DNA reads as TGTGCCACCCGTGACAGGAGCACAGATACGCAGTATTTT. This chain uses TRBV15 with TRBJ2-3; possibly TRBD1 for D (6 bases). The germline V and J ends were trimmed by 8 bases and 0 bases, with 9 bases remaining between them. The CDR3 has 13 residues. The germline V gene has CDR1 LNHNV and CDR2 YYDKDF (reference sequence).

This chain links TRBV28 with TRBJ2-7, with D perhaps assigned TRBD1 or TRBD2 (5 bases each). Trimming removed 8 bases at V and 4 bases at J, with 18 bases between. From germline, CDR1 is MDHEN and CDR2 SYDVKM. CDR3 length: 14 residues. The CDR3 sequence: CASENPGTGYEQYF. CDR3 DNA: TGTGCCAGCGAAAATCCCGGGACGGGATACGAGCAGTACTTC.